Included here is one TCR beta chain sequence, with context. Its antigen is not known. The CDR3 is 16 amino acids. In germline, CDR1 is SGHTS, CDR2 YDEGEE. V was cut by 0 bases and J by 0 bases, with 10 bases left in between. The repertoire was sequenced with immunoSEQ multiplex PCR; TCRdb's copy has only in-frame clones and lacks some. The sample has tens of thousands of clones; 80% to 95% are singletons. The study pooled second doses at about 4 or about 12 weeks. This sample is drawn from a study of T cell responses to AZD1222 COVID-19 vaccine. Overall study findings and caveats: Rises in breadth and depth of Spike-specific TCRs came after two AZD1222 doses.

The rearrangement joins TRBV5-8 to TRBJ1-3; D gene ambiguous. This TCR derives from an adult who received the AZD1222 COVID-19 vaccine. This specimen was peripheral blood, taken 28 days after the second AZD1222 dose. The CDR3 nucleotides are TGTGCCAGCAGCTTGGCTCAGTTCTTCTCTGGAAACACCATATATTTT. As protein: CASSLAQFFSGNTIYF.